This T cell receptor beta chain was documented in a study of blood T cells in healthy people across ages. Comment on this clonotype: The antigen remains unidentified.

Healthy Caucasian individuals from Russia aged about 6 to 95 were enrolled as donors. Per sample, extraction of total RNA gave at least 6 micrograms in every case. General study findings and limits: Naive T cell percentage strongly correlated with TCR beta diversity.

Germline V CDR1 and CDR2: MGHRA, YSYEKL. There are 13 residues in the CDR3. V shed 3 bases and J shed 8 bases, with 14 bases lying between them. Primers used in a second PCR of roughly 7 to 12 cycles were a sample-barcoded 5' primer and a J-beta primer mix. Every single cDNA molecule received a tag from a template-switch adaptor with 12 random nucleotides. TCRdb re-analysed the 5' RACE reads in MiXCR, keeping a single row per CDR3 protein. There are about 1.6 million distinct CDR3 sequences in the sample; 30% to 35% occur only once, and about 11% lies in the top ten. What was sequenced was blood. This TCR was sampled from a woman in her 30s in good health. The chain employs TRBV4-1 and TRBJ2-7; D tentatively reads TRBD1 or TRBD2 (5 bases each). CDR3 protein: CASSQGDASQQYF. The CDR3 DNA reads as TGCGCCAGCAGCCAGGGGGATGCGTCTCAGCAGTACTTC.